These 25 T cell receptor beta chains were all obtained from the same sample, sequenced in a study of blood T cell repertoires in COVID-19. Here immunoSEQ multiplex PCR was the method, and the copy in TCRdb shows in-frame clones only, minus some. The repertoire consists of fewer than 300,000 clones, with 88% occurring once and the leading ten covering approximately 3.8%. Sequencing was performed on peripheral blood. The source of these receptors is a man aged 55 to 69 who had recovered from COVID-19.

The chain uses TRBV7-2 and TRBJ1-1; 7 nucleotides align to TRBD1. The germline V gene encodes CDR1 SGHTA and CDR2 FQGNSA. This CDR3 is built from 13 residues. V lost 6 bases and J lost 4; bases outside the gene matches: 5. The CDR3 is CASRIDRVTEAFF. The CDR3 region has the DNA TGTGCCAGCAGGATCGACAGGGTCACTGAAGCTTTCTTT.

The chain joins TRBV27 to TRBJ1-2, with D uncertain. V was clipped by 6 bases and J by 1 base, with 12 bases between them. Germline CDR1 is MNHEY and CDR2 is SMNVEV (reference sequence). The CDR3 has 14 amino acids. The DNA for the CDR3 is TGTGCCAGCAGACGACAAGGCAATAACTATGGCTACACCTTC. Its translation is CASRRQGNNYGYTF.

The V gene is TRBV9, the J gene TRBJ1-2; TRBD1 agrees at 10 bases. V lost 4 bases to trimming and J lost 2 bases; unmatched junction nucleotides: 11. The length of the CDR3 is 17 residues. Looked up from germline, CDR1 is SGDLS and CDR2 is YYNGEE. CDR3 protein: CASSPSVGQGGNYGYTF. As DNA, the CDR3 is TGTGCCAGCAGCCCTTCCGTCGGACAGGGGGGAAACTATGGCTACACCTTC.

The chain links TRBV6-4 to TRBJ1-1; D is uncertain. Trimming removed 2 bases at V and 1 base at J, with 5 bases between. Germline V lookup: CDR1 MRHNA, CDR2 SNTAGT. The CDR3 loop spans 13 amino acids. The CDR3 is CASSDAGNTEAFF. Written as DNA, the CDR3 is TGTGCCAGCAGTGACGCGGGGAACACTGAAGCTTTCTTT.

This clone has more than one count but fewer than ten. J is TRBJ2-2 and V is TRBV4-2; D call uncertain. Germline values: CDR1 LGHNA, CDR2 YNFKEQ. The CDR3 extends over 17 amino acids. Between the trimmed V and J ends, which lost 2 bases and 6 bases, there was a span of 19 bases. The CDR3, as DNA: TGTGCCAGCAGCCAAACCCAGGTCCCTCGAGTCCCCGGGGAGCTGTTTTTT. Translating gives CASSQTQVPRVPGELFF.

V gene TRBV7-6 combines with J gene TRBJ2-2; D gene unclear. Germline CDR1 and CDR2: SGHVS and FNYEAQ. V was trimmed by 1 base and J by 0 bases, leaving 6 bases between them. The CDR3 totals 15 residues. CDR3 sequence (DNA): TGTGCCAGCAGCTTAGGGCAGTCGAACACCGGGGAGCTGTTTTTT. Protein product: CASSLGQSNTGELFF.

V and J are TRBV10-3 and TRBJ1-1, with D possibly matching TRBD1 (5 bases). From germline, CDR1 is ENHRY and CDR2 SYGVKD. Trimming cost V 3 bases and J 4 bases, with 18 bases left between them. The CDR3 length is 16 residues. CDR3 in DNA: TGTGCCATCAGTGAAGGTAGGAGCCTCGGGGGCACTGAAGCTTTCTTT. Protein product: CAISEGRSLGGTEAFF.

The chain uses TRBV5-4 and TRBJ2-7; D is perhaps TRBD1 (6 bases). There are 15 residues in the CDR3. Germline loops: CDR1 SGHNT, CDR2 YYREEE (reference sequence). Trimming pared 4 bases from V and 2 bases from J, leaving 16 bases between. The CDR3 region is CASSAGQQKTYEQYF. The CDR3, as DNA: TGTGCCAGCAGCGCTGGACAGCAAAAGACCTACGAGCAGTACTTC.

This clone was observed a few times. The chain links TRBV6-5 to TRBJ1-3; 9 bases align to TRBD1. With V trimmed by 0 bases and J by 8 bases, 8 bases remained unmatched. Germline-derived CDR1 and CDR2 are MNHEY and SVGAGI. The CDR3 loop spans 16 amino acids. The chain's CDR3 is CASSYSPTGGLDTIYF. The CDR3 nucleotides are TGTGCCAGCAGTTACTCCCCCACAGGGGGCTTAGACACCATATATTTT.

This chain joins TRBV5-1 and TRBJ2-2; no reliable D call. The CDR3 is 17 residues long. Germline CDR1 SGHRS, CDR2 YFSETQ. The ends were cut back, 0 bases at V and 4 bases at J, with 16 bases in the middle. The CDR3: CASSLALPGSGTGELFF. DNA for the CDR3: TGCGCCAGCAGCTTGGCCTTGCCAGGCAGTGGCACCGGGGAGCTGTTTTTT.

This clone was counted a few times. CDR3 sequence reads: CASSINRDRPQPQHF. Here the CDR3 DNA reads TGTGCCAGTAGTATTAATAGGGACAGGCCTCAGCCCCAGCATTTT. J is TRBJ1-5 and V is TRBV19; 8 bases match TRBD1. V was clipped by 3 bases and J by 6 bases; unmatched bases: 7. CDR1 LNHDA and CDR2 SQIVND come from the germline V gene (reference sequence). The CDR3 runs 15 residues.

As to this clone: One end of the junction is discordant with germline, which a read error may explain. The rearrangement joins TRBV5-1 to TRBJ1-1, with no clear D. The germline gives CDR1 SGHRS, CDR2 YFSETQ. The CDR3 extends over 16 amino acids. The chain's CDR3 is CASSLRGIQSNSEAFF. In DNA, the CDR3 is TGCGCCAGCAGCTTGCGAGGTATTCAGTCGAACTCTGAAGCTTTCTTT.

This chain uses TRBV4-2 with TRBJ1-6, with 7 nucleotides matching TRBD1. CDR1 LGHNA and CDR2 YNFKEQ come from the germline V gene. The CDR3 extends over 16 amino acids. J was trimmed by 9 bases and V by 0 bases; bases with no gene match: 8. The CDR3, as DNA: TGTGCCAGCAGCCAAGATGGCGACAGGGTAGGTTCACCCCTCCACTTT. As protein: CASSQDGDRVGSPLHF.

The rearrangement joins TRBV11-2 to TRBJ2-4; 7 bases align to TRBD1. Germline CDR1 is SGHAT and CDR2 is FQNNGV. This CDR3 has 16 amino acids. V was clipped by 5 bases and J by 3 bases; unmatched bases: 10. The CDR3 is CASSLPETGVKNIQYF. As DNA, the CDR3 is TGTGCCAGCAGCCTCCCAGAAACAGGGGTCAAAAACATTCAGTACTTC.

The V call is TRBV9, the J call TRBJ1-1; TRBD1 aligns across 7 bases. V was clipped by 2 bases and J by 0 bases; unmatched bases: 7. The CDR3 consists of 16 residues. CDR1 is SGDLS and CDR2 is YYNGEE in the germline V gene. The CDR3 sequence: CASSVTTGDLNTEAFF. As DNA, the CDR3 is TGTGCCAGCAGCGTCACAACAGGGGACCTGAACACTGAAGCTTTCTTT.

The chain combines TRBV12-3 or TRBV12-4 with TRBJ1-5; TRBD1 matches at 7 bases. The CDR3 covers 13 residues. The V segment lost 6 bases and the J segment 4 bases; nucleotides outside the gene matches: 3. The CDR3 DNA is TGTGCCAGCAGCGACAGGGAGAATCAGCCCCAGCATTTT. It encodes CASSDRENQPQHF.

This chain connects TRBV5-6 to TRBJ1-2; tentatively, D is TRBD1 (5 bases). The CDR3 runs to 15 residues. The V gene lost 0 bases and the J gene lost 5 bases, with 14 bases spanning the gap. CDR1 and CDR2 (germline): SGHDT, YYEEEE. The CDR3 region has the DNA TGTGCCAGCAGCTTGGTCGGCAGGGATCTTTATGGCTACACCTTC. It codes for CASSLVGRDLYGYTF.

This sequence joins TRBV18 and TRBJ2-2; 8 bases are a match to TRBD1. V was clipped by 1 base and J by 6 bases; unmatched bases: 7. CDR1 and CDR2 (germline): KGHSH, LQKENI. This CDR3 is built from 16 residues. CDR3 sequence: CASSPRETGVAGELFF. CDR3 DNA sequence: TGTGCCAGCTCACCACGGGAGACAGGGGTTGCCGGGGAGCTGTTTTTT.

This chain connects TRBV10-3 to TRBJ1-2; 7 positions agree with TRBD1. Losses at the gene ends were 3 bases for V and 4 bases for J; bases not matched to a gene: 8. Germline values: CDR1 ENHRY, CDR2 SYGVKD. This CDR3 contains 15 residues. This chain's CDR3 is CAISDRGQGGYGYTF. DNA of the CDR3: TGTGCCATCAGTGACCGGGGGCAGGGGGGCTATGGCTACACCTTC.

This chain links TRBV11-3 with TRBJ1-2; TRBD1 is a possible D gene (5 bases). The V gene lost 4 bases and the J gene lost 3 bases, with 27 bases spanning the gap. The germline V gene encodes CDR1 SGHNT and CDR2 YENEEA. CDR3 length equals 19 residues. Written as DNA, the CDR3 is TGTGCCAGCAGCTGTGTCCCTCTCATCACTTGTGGGGCTGACTATGGCTACACCTTC. It encodes CASSCVPLITCGADYGYTF. The variable domain in full, completed from reference TRBV11-3 and TRBJ1-2, reads EAGVVQSPRYKIIEKKQPVAFWCNPISGHNTLYWYLQNLGQGPELLIRYENEEAVDDSQLPKDRFSAERLKGVDSTLKIQPAELGDSAVYLCASSCVPLITCGADYGYTFGSGTRLTVV.

To note about this clone: The sample contains more than one DNA sequence encoding this CDR3. The J gene is TRBJ1-2, the V gene TRBV6-5, with 10 positions matching TRBD1. Germline CDR1 reads MNHEY; CDR2 reads SVGAGI. The CDR3 length is 15 residues. V lost 4 bases, J lost 8 bases, and 10 bases stayed unmatched. The CDR3 region has the DNA TGTGCCAGCAGTTCCTTGACAGGGGGCGCTGGGGGCTACACCTTC. This translates into CASSSLTGGAGGYTF.

This clone was observed a few times. The chain recombines TRBV5-6 with TRBJ2-7; possibly TRBD2 for D (7 bases). From germline, CDR1 is SGHDT and CDR2 YYEEEE. The CDR3 has 16 residues. Trimming stripped 4 bases from V and 6 bases from J, with 23 bases between. The DNA for the CDR3 is TGTGCCAGCAGCCCTCCTCGGGTGGGGGGGGCGGCCGAGCAGTACTTC. The encoded protein is CASSPPRVGGAAEQYF. The whole variable domain, filled in from reference TRBV5-6 and TRBJ2-7, reads DAGVTQSPTHLIKTRGQQVTLRCSPKSGHDTVSWYQQALGQGPQFIFQYYEEEERQRGNFPDRFSGHQFPNYSSELNVNALLLGDSALYLCASSPPRVGGAAEQYFGPGTRLTVT.

This clone was observed a few times. The rearrangement links TRBV13 to TRBJ2-5; perhaps TRBD2 as D (5 bases). Germline V gene lookup returns CDR1 PRHDT and CDR2 FYEKMQ (reference sequence). This CDR3 is 13 amino acids long. Trimming pared 4 bases from V and 5 bases from J, leaving 11 bases between. The CDR3 sequence is CASSYRLRETQYF. DNA for the CDR3: TGTGCCAGCAGCTACAGACTAAGGGAGACCCAGTACTTC.

This rearrangement joins TRBV7-2 to TRBJ2-3, with no clear D. The CDR3 is 12 amino acids. The V and J ends lost 3 bases and 2 bases respectively, with 3 bases between them. Germline CDR1 reads SGHTA; CDR2 reads FQGNSA. CDR3 nucleotide sequence: TGTGCCAGCAGCTTCTACACAGATACGCAGTATTTT. Amino acid sequence: CASSFYTDTQYF.

The gene calls are TRBV19 and TRBJ1-5, with TRBD1 matching over 10 bases. CDR1 LNHDA and CDR2 SQIVND come from the germline V gene (reference sequence). V dropped 5 bases and J dropped 6; count of bases not matched to a gene: 7. The CDR3 totals 15 residues. The CDR3, as DNA: TGTGCCAGTAGTCTGCGGGACAGGGGTCGTCAGCCCCAGCATTTT. Residues: CASSLRDRGRQPQHF.